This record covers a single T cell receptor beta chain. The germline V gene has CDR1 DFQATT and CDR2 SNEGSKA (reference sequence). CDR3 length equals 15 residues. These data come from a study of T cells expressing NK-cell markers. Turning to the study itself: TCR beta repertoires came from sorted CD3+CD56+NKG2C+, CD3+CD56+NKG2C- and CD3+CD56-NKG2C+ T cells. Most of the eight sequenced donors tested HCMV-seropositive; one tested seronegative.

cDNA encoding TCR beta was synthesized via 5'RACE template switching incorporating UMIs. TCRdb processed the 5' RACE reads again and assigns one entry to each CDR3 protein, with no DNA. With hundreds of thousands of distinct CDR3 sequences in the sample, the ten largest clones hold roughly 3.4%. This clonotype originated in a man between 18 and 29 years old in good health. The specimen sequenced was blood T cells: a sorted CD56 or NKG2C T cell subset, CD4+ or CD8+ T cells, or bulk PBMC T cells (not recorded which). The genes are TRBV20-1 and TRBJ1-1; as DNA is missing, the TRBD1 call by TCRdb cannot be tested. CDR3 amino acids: CSASEGTGMNTEAFF.